The 14 T cell receptor beta chains below were found in one sample sequenced in a study of blood T cell repertoires in COVID-19. Produced via immunoSEQ multiplex PCR; TCRdb's table is partial and in-frame only. This sample has under 300,000 clones, with about four fifths found just once. Sequenced material: peripheral blood. Receptors were obtained from a man aged 50 to 60 with acute or convalescent COVID-19.

V gene TRBV5-6 combines with J gene TRBJ1-6; D unclear. V was shortened by 0 bases and J by 10 bases, with 11 bases between the two germline ends. The V gene's germline CDR1 is SGHDT and CDR2 YYEEEE. CDR3 length: 14 amino acids. CDR3 nucleotides: TGTGCCAGCAGCTTGGCAGTAAGAGGATCACCCCTCCACTTT. This codes for CASSLAVRGSPLHF.

V is TRBV19 and J is TRBJ2-1; 10 bases line up with TRBD1. This CDR3 is 14 amino acids long. Germline assignment: CDR1 LNHDA and CDR2 SQIVND (reference sequence). Trimming took 11 bases from V and 4 from J; bases not matched to a gene: 8. In nucleotides, the CDR3 is TGTGCCTCTGGACAGGGGGAAGGGTACAATGAGCAGTTCTTC. Amino acids: CASGQGEGYNEQFF.

V and J are TRBV6-6 and TRBJ2-1; a possible D gene is TRBD2 (6 bases). CDR3 length: 14 residues. In germline, CDR1 is MNHNY, CDR2 SVGAGI (reference sequence). Trimming cost V 4 bases and J 3 bases, with 10 bases left between them. CDR3 residues: CASSLEGGYNEQFF. CDR3 coding DNA: TGTGCCAGCAGTTTGGAGGGAGGCTACAATGAGCAGTTCTTC.

The chain has TRBV19 and TRBJ1-4; 9 bases line up with TRBD1. Germline values: CDR1 LNHDA, CDR2 SQIVND (reference sequence). This CDR3 comprises 15 residues. J gave up 3 bases and V 4 bases, and 3 bases lay outside the gene matches. This chain's CDR3 is CASSRQGGANEKLFF. DNA of the CDR3: TGTGCCAGTAGTAGACAGGGGGGGGCTAATGAAAAACTGTTTTTT.

The V gene is TRBV4-2, the J gene TRBJ2-6; a possible D gene is TRBD1 (6 bases). This CDR3 spans 17 amino acids. With 2 bases removed from V and 0 bases from J, the gap between germline ends came to 11 bases. Germline CDR1 reads LGHNA; CDR2 reads YNFKEQ. CDR3 DNA sequence: TGTGCCAGCAGCCAAAGACAGGCAAGCTCTGGGGCCAACGTCCTGACTTTC. It encodes CASSQRQASSGANVLTF.

The CDR3 DNA reads as TGTGCCAGCAGTTTAGGGACGACAGGGGAGTTTTTT. Its translation is CASSLGTTGEFF. The chain is built from TRBV28 and TRBJ1-4; TRBD1 matches 8 bases. The CDR3 sequence is 12 residues long. CDR1 and CDR2 from the germline V gene are MDHEN and SYDVKM. With 2 bases clipped from V and 16 bases from J, the junction kept 6 bases outside the gene matches.

The rearrangement uses TRBV7-9 and TRBJ1-3, with D possibly being TRBD1 (6 bases). Trimming took 6 bases from V and 2 from J, leaving 11 bases between them. The CDR3 consists of 14 residues. Looked up from germline, CDR1 is SEHNR and CDR2 is FQNEAQ (reference sequence). CDR3 coding DNA: TGTGCCAGCAGAAACAGGGCGCCTGGAAACACCATATATTTT. It yields the protein CASRNRAPGNTIYF.

The chain couples TRBV6-5 to TRBJ1-2, with D possibly TRBD1 on 5 matching bases. The CDR3 spans 13 residues. Germline CDR1 MNHEY, CDR2 SVGAGI. The V and J ends lost 4 bases and 7 bases respectively, with 13 bases between them. CDR3: CASSLGQGVGYTF. CDR3 nucleotides: TGTGCCAGCAGTTTAGGGCAGGGTGTTGGCTACACCTTC.

J is TRBJ2-1 and V is TRBV11-3; 10 bases are a match to TRBD2. CDR3 length: 15 residues. Germline values: CDR1 SGHNT, CDR2 YENEEA. Trimming at V came to 10 bases and at J to 4 bases, leaving 10 bases not matched to a gene. The CDR3 nucleotides read TGTGCCACTGCAAGCGGGAGGGGGAAGTACAATGAGCAGTTCTTC. As protein: CATASGRGKYNEQFF.

V usage is TRBV5-1 and J usage is TRBJ2-2; a possible D gene is TRBD2 (6 bases). Germline values: CDR1 SGHRS, CDR2 YFSETQ. The CDR3 sequence is 17 residues long. V lost 0 bases, J lost 4 bases, and 16 bases lay in between. The CDR3 region is CASSLETGTASTGELFF. DNA of the CDR3: TGCGCCAGCAGCTTGGAAACCGGGACTGCCAGCACCGGGGAGCTGTTTTTT. The variable domain in full, with the rest retrieved from reference TRBV5-1 and TRBJ2-2, is KAGVTQTPRYLIKTRGQQVTLSCSPISGHRSVSWYQQTPGQGLQFLFEYFSETQRNKGNFPGRFSGRQFSNSRSEMNVSTLELGDSALYLCASSLETGTASTGELFFGEGSRLTVL.

V and J are TRBV20-1 and TRBJ2-3, with a weak D call TRBD1 (6 bases). This CDR3 is built from 11 residues. Germline CDR1 and CDR2: DFQATT and SNEGSKA (reference sequence). The V and J ends lost 4 bases and 10 bases respectively, with 12 bases between them. The CDR3 region is CSAIQGYPQYF. In nucleotides, the CDR3 is TGCAGTGCTATCCAGGGGTATCCGCAGTATTTT.

The chain recombines TRBV9 with TRBJ1-5, with TRBD1 matching over 8 bases. The V gene's germline CDR1 is SGDLS and CDR2 YYNGEE. The CDR3 sequence is 15 residues long. With V trimmed by 4 bases and J by 7 bases, 10 bases remained unmatched. Here the CDR3 DNA reads TGTGCCAGCAGCAAGACAGGGGATACTTGGCAGCCCCAGCATTTT. It specifies CASSKTGDTWQPQHF.

The chain recombines TRBV29-1 with TRBJ1-5; 8 nucleotides match TRBD1. Germline V gives CDR1 SQVTM, CDR2 ANQGSEA. The CDR3 totals 12 residues. V dropped 7 bases and J dropped 6; count of bases not matched to a gene: 5. The DNA for the CDR3 is TGCAGCGCCCGACAGGGGAGTCAGCCCCAGCATTTT. Translating gives CSARQGSQPQHF.

The chain recombines TRBV19 with TRBJ2-2; 7 nucleotides agree with TRBD1. J lost 4 bases, V lost 6 bases, and 8 bases had no gene match. Germline V gives CDR1 LNHDA, CDR2 SQIVND (reference sequence). The CDR3 runs 15 residues. In DNA, the CDR3 is TGTGCCAGTAGGGGAACAGGGGTAGCCACCGGGGAGCTGTTTTTT. This encodes CASRGTGVATGELFF.